This T cell receptor beta chain was documented in a study of cytomegalovirus exposure and HLA in healthy donors. Primers: 60 Vbeta forward and 13 Jbeta reverse. The method was immunoSEQ multiplex PCR; TCRdb's version includes in-frame clones alone and lacks a portion of them. The data hold around 160,000 clones, with approximately 82% observed a single time. Healthy individuals who donated bone marrow served as the donors. This clone was recorded once. Its antigen is not identified. This CDR3 has 11 residues. From germline, CDR1 is DFQATT and CDR2 SNEGSKA (reference sequence). Broader study findings: A highly shared variant cluster was judged a likely technical artifact.

The sequenced sample consisted of PBMCs. This rearrangement joins TRBV20-1 to TRBJ2-5; a possible D gene is TRBD2 (5 bases). The end of the DNA fits TRBJ2-7 better, so the J call may be wrong. The receptor comes from a male donor in good health and CMV-seronegative. In DNA form, the CDR3 reads TGCAGTGCTAGCAATGGAGGCGAGCAGTACTTC. Translation gives CSASNGGEQYF.